Given below is one TCR beta chain in context. The sample is drawn from a study of blood T cell repertoires in COVID-19. Overall study: Acute and convalescent COVID-19 specimens originated in the United States, Italy and Spain.

This CDR3 is 16 amino acids long. The germline V gene has CDR1 MDHEN and CDR2 SYDVKM. Trimming removed 4 bases from V and 3 bases from J, with 18 bases in between. Here immunoSEQ multiplex PCR was the method, and the copy in TCRdb shows in-frame clones only, minus some. The sample has over 250,000 clones; 86% are singletons. Recruits, aged roughly 18 to 100 years, lived in about two dozen US areas. Participant reports of clinical history set cohort assignment. The recovered donors of Cohort 3 showed two negative PCRs, clearance, or symptom resolution. This clonotype was sampled from a woman aged 18 to 35 who had recovered from COVID-19. This chain joins TRBV28 and TRBJ1-2, with D possibly matching TRBD1 (5 bases). Material for sequencing was PBMCs or T cells enriched from blood (not recorded which). In DNA form, the CDR3 reads TGTGCCAGCAGTTACCCCTTTGGGAGGGGCGACTATGGCTACACCTTC. Translating it yields CASSYPFGRGDYGYTF.